The 11 T cell receptor beta chains below come from one sample, sequenced in a study of cytomegalovirus exposure and HLA in healthy donors (TCRdb year 2017). Receptor amplification or capture employed the immunoSEQ multiplex PCR assay. The multiplex PCR relied on a mix of 60 forward primers for TCR Vbeta segments and 13 reverse primers for TCR Jbeta segments. TCRdb stores this immuneACCESS table with in-frame sequences only. Part of the clones is absent; in the studies checked, under half of the shortfall reflects unresolved V genes, and no reason is known for the rest. The sample includes 75,000 to 80,000 clones, with about 78% observed a single time. Roughly 1.7% of the sample goes to the ten largest clones. Sample: PBMCs. The receptors were gathered from a man aged 40-49 years in good health and CMV-seronegative.

The chain has TRBV4-1 and TRBJ2-2, with a tentative D call TRBD2 (5 bases). Trimming shortened V by 3 bases and J by 3 bases, and 8 bases separated the two germline ends. This CDR3 contains 14 residues. Germline V gives CDR1 MGHRA, CDR2 YSYEKL. This CDR3 is CASSQVGDTGELFF. The DNA for the CDR3 is TGCGCCAGCAGCCAGGTCGGGGACACCGGGGAGCTGTTTTTT.

The chain recombines TRBV29-1 with TRBJ2-3; TRBD2 matches 7 bases. CDR1 SQVTM and CDR2 ANQGSEA come from the germline V gene. This CDR3 spans 14 amino acids. Unmatched junction bases numbered 10, after V lost 8 bases and J lost 2 bases. The CDR3 reads CSSMGGGHTDTQYF. CDR3 DNA: TGCAGCTCAATGGGGGGAGGGCACACAGATACGCAGTATTTT.

A remark on this clone: The junction and the germline gene differ at one end; a read error may be behind it. The same CDR3 arises from other DNA sequences in this sample as well. The V and J genes are TRBV7-7 and TRBJ2-3; D might be TRBD1 (5 bases). Germline CDR1 SSHAT, CDR2 FNYEAQ (reference sequence). The CDR3 runs 14 residues. The CDR3 sequence: CASSLDRNTDTQYF. In DNA, the CDR3 is TGTGCTAGCAGCTTAGACAGAAACACAGATACGCAGTATTTT.

The chain has TRBV6-5 and TRBJ2-2, with 7 bases lining up with TRBD1. Per germline, CDR1 MNHEY and CDR2 SVGAGI. J gave up 0 bases and V 7 bases, and 5 bases lay outside the gene matches. This CDR3 is built from 15 residues. The CDR3 coding sequence is TGTGCCAGCACCAGACAGGGAGCGAACACCGGGGAGCTGTTTTTT. Translated, it gives CASTRQGANTGELFF.

The chain carries TRBV27 and TRBJ2-1; weak D call: TRBD2 (6 bases). This CDR3 is 15 amino acids long. Germline V gene data show CDR1 as MNHEY and CDR2 as SMNVEV (reference sequence). The V and J ends lost 4 bases and 3 bases respectively, with 13 bases between them. The CDR3 loop is CASSSPSANYNEQFF. The DNA of the CDR3 is TGTGCCAGCAGTTCTCCTAGCGCAAACTACAATGAGCAGTTCTTC.

This sequence joins TRBV4-1 and TRBJ1-6, with unresolved D. Germline loops: CDR1 MGHRA, CDR2 YSYEKL. The CDR3 runs 16 residues. V gave up 4 bases and J gave up 0 bases, with 10 bases separating them. CDR3: CASSPTSSSYNSPLHF. The CDR3 DNA follows: TGCGCCAGCAGCCCTACGTCTAGCTCCTATAATTCACCCCTCCACTTT.

This chain connects TRBV2 to TRBJ1-2, with D maybe TRBD1 (5 bases). There are 14 residues in the CDR3. The germline V gene encodes CDR1 SNHLY and CDR2 FYNNEI. The V gene lost 2 bases and the J gene lost 13 bases, with 20 bases spanning the gap. The CDR3 spells CASSEMGRDRMITF. The DNA of the CDR3 is TGTGCCAGCAGTGAAATGGGCAGGGATAGAATGATCACCTTC. The whole variable domain, filled in from reference TRBV2 and TRBJ1-2, reads EPEVTQTPSHQVTQMGQEVILRCVPISNHLYFYWYRQILGQKVEFLVSFYNNEISEKSEIFDDQFSVERPDGSNFTLKIRSTKLEDSAMYFCASSEMGRDRMITFGSGTRLTVV.

The rearrangement uses TRBV4-2 and TRBJ2-7; 8 bases are shared with TRBD1. Germline V gene data show CDR1 as LGHNA and CDR2 as YNFKEQ. Trimming cost V 2 bases and J 3 bases; bases outside gene matches: 6. CDR3 length: 15 amino acids. Written as DNA, the CDR3 is TGTGCCAGCAGCCAACAACGGACAGGGAGCTACGAGCAGTACTTC. It translates to CASSQQRTGSYEQYF.

The chain employs TRBV18 and TRBJ2-2; D perhaps matches TRBD1 (5 bases). Trimming removed 2 bases at V and 1 base at J, with 14 bases between. The CDR3 runs to 17 residues. CDR1 KGHSH and CDR2 LQKENI come from the germline V gene. CDR3 region: CASSPFGATVNTGELFF. CDR3 coding DNA: TGTGCCAGCTCACCATTCGGAGCGACAGTGAACACCGGGGAGCTGTTTTTT.

This chain joins TRBV19 and TRBJ2-4; 7 bases agree with TRBD1. The J segment lost 0 bases and the V segment lost 5 bases, leaving 1 base of the junction unmatched. Germline V gene sequence: CDR1 LNHDA, CDR2 SQIVND (reference sequence). This CDR3 is built from 14 residues. The DNA for the CDR3 is TGTGCCAGTAGTCGGGACAGAGCCAAAAACATTCAGTACTTC. Protein sequence: CASSRDRAKNIQYF.

As for this clone: Sequence at one end of the junction differs from germline and may be a read error. The CDR3 bases are TGTTCCAGCAGCAGAAGACAGGAACCAACAGATACGCAGTATTTT. This encodes CSSSRRQEPTDTQYF. This chain connects TRBV7-9 to TRBJ2-3; TRBD1 is a possible D gene (6 bases). CDR1 SEHNR and CDR2 FQNEAQ come from the germline V gene (reference sequence). The CDR3 runs to 15 residues.